One sample yielded the 13 T cell receptor beta chains listed below, sequenced in a study of beta chain features in type 1 diabetes. General study findings and limits: Moderate yet significant TCRB CDR3 shortening was seen in Type 1 diabetes patients in all four CD4+ subsets.

The study reverse transcribed the entire isolated RNA, so it sequenced expressed TCRB transcripts. Profiled with immunoSEQ multiplex PCR; TCRdb holds only in-frame clones, not every one. The table includes around 150,000 clones, 8.5% to 10% detected once. Antigens of these TCRs are unknown. Sequenced sample: central memory CD4+ T cells from blood. These receptor sequences come from a woman aged 25 to 45 with type 1 diabetes.

This clone showed up many times. The J gene is TRBJ2-3, the V gene TRBV7-9; a weak D match, TRBD1 (5 bases). CDR1 and CDR2 (germline): SEHNR, FQNEAQ (reference sequence). V lost 4 bases, J lost 6 bases, and 11 bases lay in between. This CDR3 spans 13 amino acids. This CDR3 reads CASSSDIVDTQYF. The CDR3 nucleotides are TGTGCCAGCAGCTCGGACATCGTGGATACGCAGTATTTT. The complete variable domain, with remaining parts taken from reference TRBV7-9 and TRBJ2-3, reads DTGVSQNPRHKITKRGQNVTFRCDPISEHNRLYWYRQTLGQGPEFLTYFQNEAQLEKSRLLSDRFSAERPKGSFSTLEIQRTEQGDSAMYLCASSSDIVDTQYFGPGTRLTVL.

The chain employs TRBV30 and TRBJ1-1, with D possibly TRBD1 on 5 matching bases. CDR1 GTSNPN and CDR2 SVGIG come from the germline V gene (reference sequence). Between the trimmed V and J ends, which lost 0 bases and 7 bases, there was a span of 15 bases. The CDR3 length is 14 residues. In DNA form, the CDR3 reads TGTGCCTGGAGTGTAACTGGGGGAGCGGGTGAAGCTTTCTTT. Its translation is CAWSVTGGAGEAFF. The entire variable domain, with the rest obtained from reference TRBV30 and TRBJ1-1, is as follows: SQTIHQWPATLVQPVGSPLSLECTVEGTSNPNLYWYRQAAGRGLQLLFYSVGIGQISSEVPQNLSASRPQDRQFILSSKKLLLSDSGFYLCAWSVTGGAGEAFFGQGTRLTVV.

The rearrangement uses TRBV5-1 and TRBJ2-5; TRBD1 is a possible D gene (6 bases). The CDR3 spans 15 residues. V shed 4 bases and J shed 4 bases, with 17 bases lying between them. The germline V gene has CDR1 SGHRS and CDR2 YFSETQ. CDR3 residues: CASSRSATGGETQYF. CDR3 nucleotide sequence: TGCGCCAGCAGCCGAAGCGCGACAGGAGGAGAGACCCAGTACTTC.

This clone showed up just a few times. This chain links TRBV6-5 with TRBJ1-2, with D perhaps matching TRBD1 (5 bases). Deletions cut 2 bases from V and 0 bases from J, with 10 bases between. The CDR3 consists of 15 residues. Germline values: CDR1 MNHEY, CDR2 SVGAGI. The CDR3 protein is CASSYLDTTNYGYTF. DNA of the CDR3: TGTGCCAGCAGTTACCTGGACACAACTAACTATGGCTACACCTTC.

There are a few counts of this clone. This chain links TRBV2 with TRBJ2-7; 7 bases fit TRBD1. The V gene end was trimmed by 7 bases and the J gene end by 3 bases; junction bases not matched to a gene: 3. The CDR3 totals 12 residues. Germline V gene sequence: CDR1 SNHLY, CDR2 FYNNEI. The CDR3 DNA follows: TGTGCCAGCAACGGGGACAGCTACGAGCAGTACTTC. Translation: CASNGDSYEQYF.

The chain carries TRBV7-8 and TRBJ2-2; 7 nucleotides line up with TRBD2. V lost 4 bases and J lost 1; bases outside the gene matches: 3. This CDR3 comprises 15 residues. Germline V gene lookup returns CDR1 SGHVS and CDR2 FQNEAQ. This CDR3 reads CASSSSGVNTGELFF. The CDR3 region has the DNA TGTGCCAGCAGCTCCAGCGGGGTGAACACCGGGGAGCTGTTTTTT.

This clone appeared a few times. V usage is TRBV30 and J usage is TRBJ2-1, with TRBD2 identical over 7 bases. The ends lost 2 bases at V and 8 bases at J; junction bases unmatched: 9. This CDR3 region has 14 residues. Germline V lookup: CDR1 GTSNPN, CDR2 SVGIG (reference sequence). For the CDR3, the DNA is TGTGCCTGGAGTCAGGGCGGGAGAATCGATGAGCAGTTCTTC. This gives the protein CAWSQGGRIDEQFF.

This clone was observed a few times. The V gene is TRBV7-3, the J gene TRBJ2-4; no clear D gene. V gave up 1 base and J gave up 7 bases, with 14 bases separating them. This CDR3 has 15 residues. CDR1 is SGHTA and CDR2 is FQGTGA in the germline V gene. CDR3 in DNA: TGTGCCAGCAGCTTAAGTCCCTCCGCGAAGAACATTCAGTACTTC. Its translation is CASSLSPSAKNIQYF.

This chain connects TRBV19 to TRBJ2-3, with a tentative D call TRBD2 (6 bases). Germline V gene sequence: CDR1 LNHDA, CDR2 SQIVND (reference sequence). CDR3 size: 15 residues. V was trimmed by 6 bases and J by 2 bases, leaving 15 bases between them. CDR3 DNA sequence: TGTGCCAGTAGGCGGCGGGACGAGGTCACAGATACGCAGTATTTT. It is translated as CASRRRDEVTDTQYF.

The V gene is TRBV5-1, the J gene TRBJ1-1; maybe TRBD1 (5 bases). V lost 3 bases to trimming and J lost 4 bases, with 16 bases between them. This CDR3 spans 15 amino acids. Germline loops: CDR1 SGHRS, CDR2 YFSETQ. CDR3 region: CASSSTGDYGTEAFF. CDR3 DNA: TGCGCCAGCAGCTCAACCGGGGACTACGGCACTGAAGCTTTCTTT.

This clone came up a few times. CDR3 DNA sequence: TGTGCCAGCAGCCAGCCCCCCGGACTAGCGGGAGACAACACCGGGGAGCTGTTTTTT. Its translation is CASSQPPGLAGDNTGELFF. The chain combines TRBV4-2 with TRBJ2-2; 13 bases line up with TRBD2. Trimming cost V 3 bases and J 2 bases; bases outside gene matches: 9. This CDR3 comprises 19 residues. Germline lookup yields CDR1 LGHNA and CDR2 YNFKEQ.

The chain employs TRBV29-1 and TRBJ2-2, with TRBD1 matching over 9 bases. Germline CDR1 is SQVTM and CDR2 is ANQGSEA. J lost 9 bases, V lost 4 bases, and 6 bases had no gene match. The CDR3 sequence is 13 residues long. The CDR3 loop is CSVGGTGLRELFF. DNA for the CDR3: TGCAGCGTTGGGGGGACAGGGCTTAGGGAGCTGTTTTTT.

The chain employs TRBV6-5 and TRBJ2-6; D uncertain. This CDR3 has 15 residues. V was shortened by 1 base and J by 0 bases, with 4 bases between the two germline ends. Germline V gene lookup returns CDR1 MNHEY and CDR2 SVGAGI. In DNA, the CDR3 is TGTGCCAGCAGTTACTTACACTCTGGGGCCAACGTCCTGACTTTC. It codes for CASSYLHSGANVLTF.